What follows are 27 T cell receptor beta chains derived from one specimen sequenced in a study of T-cell reconstitution after alpha-beta-depleted transplantation in children. A TCRbeta library incorporating unique molecular identifiers was prepared. A single record per CDR3 protein comes from TCRdb applying MiXCR to the PCR reads. The sample holds a few hundred thousand distinct CDR3 sequences; roughly a quarter are singletons and the top ten take 4.5% to 5.5%. This specimen consisted of PBMCs, mostly from graft donor cells, obtained 360 days after TCRalphabeta/CD19-depleted stem cell transplant. Receptor source: a female patient aged 2-10 years who had a stem cell transplant for congenital amegakaryocytic thrombocytopenia, so the T cells may come from the graft donor.

The rearrangement uses TRBV5-1 and TRBJ1-1; tentative D call: TRBD1 (5 bases). CDR3 length: 16 residues. With 0 bases removed from V and 2 bases from J, the gap between germline ends came to 14 bases. The germline CDR1 and CDR2 sequences are SGHRS and YFSETQ. CDR3 nucleotide sequence: TGCGCCAGCAGCTTGGGAGGGGACTGGATCAACACTGAAGCTTTCTTT. Its protein product is CASSLGGDWINTEAFF.

V gene TRBV20-1 combines with J gene TRBJ2-1, with TRBD2 matching over 9 bases. The CDR3 extends over 16 amino acids. V lost 0 bases and J lost 8; bases outside the gene matches: 11. The germline CDR1 and CDR2 sequences are DFQATT and SNEGSKA (reference sequence). DNA for the CDR3: TGCAGTGCTAGAGATGGCGGCGGGAGGGCCCGGCATGAGCAGTTCTTC. Translating it yields CSARDGGGRARHEQFF.

The chain carries TRBV9 and TRBJ2-3; the D gene could be TRBD1 or TRBD2 (5 bases each). V was pared by 5 bases and J by 2 bases, with 21 bases between. This CDR3 comprises 17 residues. Germline V gene lookup returns CDR1 SGDLS and CDR2 YYNGEE. Here the CDR3 DNA reads TGTGCCAGCAGTCTAGAAATCGGGGCCGCCTCCACAGATACGCAGTATTTT. Translating it yields CASSLEIGAASTDTQYF.

The V and J genes are TRBV28 and TRBJ2-1, with D uncertain. This CDR3 region has 14 residues. V dropped 3 bases and J dropped 7 bases, with 13 bases sitting between them. From germline, CDR1 is MDHEN and CDR2 SYDVKM. CDR3 sequence reads: CASSFRNGLNEQFF. DNA of the CDR3: TGTGCCAGCAGTTTTAGGAACGGATTAAATGAGCAGTTCTTC.

This clonotype was counted only a few times. The DNA of the CDR3 is TGTGCCAGCGCCCAGGGGTCTTGGCCCCAGCATTTT. Amino acids: CASAQGSWPQHF. The rearrangement joins TRBV12-3 or TRBV12-4 to TRBJ1-5, with TRBD1 as a possible D gene (6 bases). The CDR3 has 12 residues. V was trimmed by 8 bases and J by 9 bases, leaving 14 bases between them.

This clonotype was picked up a small number of times. In DNA, the CDR3 is TGTGCCAGCAGCCCGGATTTAGTTGGAGAGGGAGACCGACATGAGCAGTTCTTC. Its protein is CASSPDLVGEGDRHEQFF. V is TRBV11-1 and J is TRBJ2-1, with D possibly TRBD2 on 5 matching bases. The CDR3 has 18 residues. The germline V and J ends were trimmed by 5 bases and 8 bases, with 28 bases remaining between them. Per germline, CDR1 SGHAT and CDR2 FQDESV (reference sequence). Complete variable domain (other parts from reference TRBV11-1 and TRBJ2-1): EAEVAQSPRYKITEKSQAVAFWCDPISGHATLYWYRQILGQGPELLVQFQDESVVDDSQLPKDRFSAERLKGVDSTLKIQPAELGDSAMYLCASSPDLVGEGDRHEQFFGPGTRLTVL.

The V and J genes are TRBV29-1 and TRBJ2-2, with D possibly being TRBD1 (6 bases). From germline, CDR1 is SQVTM and CDR2 ANQGSEA. V shed 4 bases and J shed 0 bases, with 9 bases lying between them. The CDR3 is 14 residues long. The CDR3 here is CSVGRGTNTGELFF. The CDR3 DNA is TGCAGCGTTGGAAGGGGGACGAACACCGGGGAGCTGTTTTTT.

The rearrangement uses TRBV20-1 and TRBJ2-2; D possibly corresponds to TRBD2 (6 bases). The CDR3 has 15 amino acids. Germline assignment: CDR1 DFQATT and CDR2 SNEGSKA (reference sequence). Trimming removed 4 bases at V and 7 bases at J, with 19 bases between. This chain's CDR3 is CSATREIRRGGELFF. The CDR3 DNA sequence: TGCAGTGCTACACGAGAAATCCGGAGGGGCGGGGAGCTGTTTTTT.

The chain combines TRBV20-1 with TRBJ2-5, with 7 bases that match TRBD1. The CDR3 totals 14 residues. The germline V gene has CDR1 DFQATT and CDR2 SNEGSKA (reference sequence). V was pared by 1 base and J by 3 bases, with 5 bases of the junction left unmatched. The DNA of the CDR3 is TGCAGTGCTAGAGCGGACAGGACGGAAGAGACCCAGTACTTC. Residues: CSARADRTEETQYF.

In its sample, this clonotype was seen a few times. The chain couples TRBV4-1 to TRBJ2-7; TRBD2 might be the D (6 bases). Germline CDR1 MGHRA, CDR2 YSYEKL. The CDR3 contains 14 residues. V was shortened by 6 bases and J by 3 bases, with 15 bases between the two germline ends. Here the CDR3 reads CASRMDQGGYEQYF. For the CDR3, the DNA is TGCGCCAGCAGGATGGACCAGGGAGGCTACGAGCAGTACTTC.

This clonotype showed up just a few times. The V gene is TRBV6-4, the J gene TRBJ2-2, with D perhaps assigned TRBD1 or TRBD2 (5 bases each). This CDR3 region has 17 residues. Trimming left V 4 bases short and J 3 bases short, with 18 bases between. Per germline, CDR1 MRHNA and CDR2 SNTAGT. CDR3: CASSVHLIQDYTGELFF. The CDR3 nucleotides read TGTGCCAGCAGTGTCCACCTCATACAGGACTACACCGGGGAGCTGTTTTTT.

The rearrangement links TRBV20-1 to TRBJ1-6, with D perhaps TRBD1 (5 bases). The length of the CDR3 is 16 residues. With 2 bases removed from V and 9 bases from J, the gap between germline ends came to 20 bases. Germline values: CDR1 DFQATT, CDR2 SNEGSKA (reference sequence). This CDR3 is CSARIAGRPKGSPLHF. CDR3 bases: TGCAGTGCTAGAATAGCGGGACGCCCGAAAGGTTCACCCCTCCACTTT.

V and J are TRBV12-3 or TRBV12-4 and TRBJ2-5, with 7 bases identical to TRBD1. The CDR3 covers 15 residues. Trimming cost V 2 bases and J 7 bases; bases outside gene matches: 10. This CDR3 is CASSLNTQGQPTQYF. CDR3 bases: TGTGCCAGCAGTTTAAACACCCAGGGACAGCCGACCCAGTACTTC.

The chain has TRBV5-6 and TRBJ2-7, with unresolved D. The CDR3 sequence is 14 residues long. Between the trimmed V and J ends, which lost 2 bases and 3 bases, there was a span of 12 bases. The germline gives CDR1 SGHDT, CDR2 YYEEEE. The CDR3 reads CASSFVSTYYEQYF. Here the CDR3 DNA reads TGTGCCAGCAGCTTTGTTTCCACGTACTACGAGCAGTACTTC.

In DNA, the CDR3 is TGTGCCAGCAGTGTAGGGGGGGGGAACCAAGAGACCCAGTACTTC. It codes for CASSVGGGNQETQYF. The V and J genes are TRBV28 and TRBJ2-5, with TRBD2 as a possible D gene (7 bases). Germline CDR1 MDHEN, CDR2 SYDVKM. The CDR3 is 15 residues long. V lost 5 bases and J lost 0, with 13 bases in between. Full variable domain (rest looked up from reference TRBV28 and TRBJ2-5): DVKVTQSSRYLVKRTGEKVFLECVQDMDHENMFWYRQDPGLGLRLIYFSYDVKMKEKGDIPEGYSVSREKKERFSLILESASTNQTSMYLCASSVGGGNQETQYFGPGTRLLVL.

This chain links TRBV20-1 with TRBJ2-7; 7 bases align to TRBD1. V shed 5 bases and J 4 bases; nucleotides not matched to a gene: 5. Germline values: CDR1 DFQATT, CDR2 SNEGSKA (reference sequence). The CDR3 sequence is 12 residues long. The CDR3 region is CSAARQGYEQYF. CDR3 coding DNA: TGCAGTGCTGCCAGACAGGGTTACGAGCAGTACTTC.

The chain uses TRBV27 and TRBJ1-5, with D possibly TRBD1 on 6 matching bases. This CDR3 has 16 amino acids. The V end was cut by 10 bases, the J end by 4 bases, with 23 bases between. In germline, CDR1 is MNHEY, CDR2 SMNVEV (reference sequence). CDR3 sequence reads: CANIDRFGALNQPQHF. The CDR3 coding sequence is TGTGCCAACATCGACAGGTTTGGAGCACTGAATCAGCCCCAGCATTTT.

The chain uses TRBV4-2 and TRBJ1-1, with D unresolved. Germline CDR1 is LGHNA and CDR2 is YNFKEQ. This CDR3 comprises 12 residues. The germline V and J ends were trimmed by 0 bases and 7 bases, with 6 bases remaining between them. The CDR3 spells CASSQDLVEAFF. For the CDR3, the DNA is TGTGCCAGCAGCCAAGATTTAGTTGAAGCTTTCTTT.

This clonotype was detected a few times. The rearrangement links TRBV20-1 to TRBJ1-1; no firm D call. V lost 3 bases and J 0 bases, leaving 11 bases between the germline ends. Germline assignment: CDR1 DFQATT and CDR2 SNEGSKA (reference sequence). The length of the CDR3 is 14 residues. CDR3 in DNA: TGCAGTGCTAGGAAAGCAATCATGAACACTGAAGCTTTCTTT. It codes for CSARKAIMNTEAFF.

This clonotype was counted between two and nine times. This chain uses TRBV6-4 with TRBJ2-5; D is unclear. This CDR3 comprises 14 residues. The V end was cut by 4 bases, the J end by 2 bases, with 11 bases between. Per the germline V gene, CDR1 is MRHNA and CDR2 is SNTAGT. CDR3 DNA sequence: TGTGCCAGCAGTGGTTCTGTCAGTCAAGAGACCCAGTACTTC. Translated, it gives CASSGSVSQETQYF.

The table lists this clonotype with a few counts. The rearrangement uses TRBV7-2 and TRBJ2-7; D not certain. Trimming took off 5 bases at V and 9 bases at J, with 20 bases between the two ends. The CDR3 loop spans 14 amino acids. CDR1 and CDR2 (germline): SGHTA, FQGNSA. This CDR3 is CASSRGDSYRWQYF. In DNA, the CDR3 is TGTGCCAGCAGCCGCGGTGACTCCTATCGATGGCAGTACTTC.

This chain links TRBV5-1 with TRBJ2-2, with a weak D call TRBD2 (6 bases). V dropped 0 bases and J dropped 3 bases, with 9 bases sitting between them. This CDR3 is 15 amino acids long. Germline-derived CDR1 and CDR2 are SGHRS and YFSETQ. The CDR3 sequence: CASSLAPGDTGELFF. CDR3 bases: TGCGCCAGCAGCTTGGCCCCGGGGGACACCGGGGAGCTGTTTTTT.

J is TRBJ2-1 and V is TRBV7-2; 7 bases fit TRBD2. CDR1 and CDR2 from the germline V gene are SGHTA and FQGNSA. V dropped 1 base and J dropped 5; count of bases not matched to a gene: 5. This CDR3 contains 15 residues. CDR3 bases: TGTGCCAGCAGCTTAGTCGGCGGGGGAAACAATGAGCAGTTCTTC. Amino acids: CASSLVGGGNNEQFF. Filled out from reference TRBV7-2 and TRBJ2-1, the complete variable domain reads GAGVSQSPSNKVTEKGKDVELRCDPISGHTALYWYRQSLGQGLEFLIYFQGNSAPDKSGLPSDRFSAERTGGSVSTLTIQRTQQEDSAVYLCASSLVGGGNNEQFFGPGTRLTVL.

The J gene is TRBJ1-1, the V gene TRBV7-8, with 8 bases lining up with TRBD1. The germline CDR1 and CDR2 sequences are SGHVS and FQNEAQ. The V and J ends lost 5 bases and 5 bases, in that order; junction bases with no gene match: 10. The CDR3 loop spans 15 amino acids. CDR3: CASSLTTGAATEAFF. For the CDR3, the DNA is TGTGCCAGCAGCCTCACGACAGGGGCTGCGACTGAAGCTTTCTTT.

This clonotype was recorded a few times. The chain recombines TRBV7-3 with TRBJ2-1, with 9 positions matching TRBD2. Looked up from germline, CDR1 is SGHTA and CDR2 is FQGTGA. J gave up 7 bases and V 5 bases, and 9 bases lay outside the gene matches. This CDR3 contains 15 residues. Written as DNA, the CDR3 is TGTGCCAGCAGCCTGACTAGCGGCCTATTTAATGAGCAGTTCTTC. Residues: CASSLTSGLFNEQFF.

The V and J genes are TRBV7-2 and TRBJ1-5, with D possibly being TRBD1 (5 bases). The germline V gene has CDR1 SGHTA and CDR2 FQGNSA. The CDR3 loop spans 15 amino acids. Trimming left V 1 base short and J 2 bases short, with 9 bases between. The CDR3 reads CASSLGGRGNQPQHF. The CDR3 DNA sequence: TGTGCCAGCAGCTTAGGGGGCAGGGGCAATCAGCCCCAGCATTTT.

The chain combines TRBV20-1 with TRBJ2-3; D is undetermined. Trimming took 7 bases from V and 2 from J, leaving 7 bases between them. The CDR3 is 11 amino acids. The germline V gene encodes CDR1 DFQATT and CDR2 SNEGSKA (reference sequence). The CDR3, as DNA: TGCAGTGTTTCGCACACAGATACGCAGTATTTT. As protein: CSVSHTDTQYF.